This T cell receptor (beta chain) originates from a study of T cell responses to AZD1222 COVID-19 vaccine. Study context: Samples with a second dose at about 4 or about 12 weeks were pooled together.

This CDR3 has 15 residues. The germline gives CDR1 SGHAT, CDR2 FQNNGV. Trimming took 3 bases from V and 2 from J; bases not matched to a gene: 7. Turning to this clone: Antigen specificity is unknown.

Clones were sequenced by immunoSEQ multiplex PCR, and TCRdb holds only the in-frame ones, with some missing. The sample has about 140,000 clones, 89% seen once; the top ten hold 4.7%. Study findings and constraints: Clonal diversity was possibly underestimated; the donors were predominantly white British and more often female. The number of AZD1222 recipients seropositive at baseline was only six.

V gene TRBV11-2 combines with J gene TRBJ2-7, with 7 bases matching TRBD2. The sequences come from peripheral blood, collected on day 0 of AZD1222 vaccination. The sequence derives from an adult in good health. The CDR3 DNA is TGTGCCAGCAGCTTGTCGAGCGGGAATCCCTACGAGCAGTACTTC. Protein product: CASSLSSGNPYEQYF.